One sample yielded the 15 T cell receptor beta chains listed below, sequenced in a study of blood T cell repertoires in COVID-19. TCRdb's copy holds only in-frame clones and misses some; the assay was immunoSEQ multiplex PCR. The sample holds 180,000 or so clones, around 86% seen once. Sequenced: peripheral blood. The receptors here all came from a man aged 55 to 70 with acute or convalescent COVID-19.

The chain carries TRBV11-2 and TRBJ1-1; no reliable D call. V dropped 0 bases and J dropped 7 bases, with 12 bases sitting between them. Germline V gene lookup returns CDR1 SGHAT and CDR2 FQNNGV. The length of the CDR3 is 14 residues. This CDR3 is CASSLEVPGSEAFF. CDR3 in DNA: TGTGCCAGCAGCTTAGAGGTTCCGGGGAGTGAAGCTTTCTTT.

CDR3 bases: TGTGCCAGCCGGACATTTGGCTACACCTTC. Translating it yields CASRTFGYTF. The rearrangement uses TRBV7-3 and TRBJ1-2; TRBD1 might be the D (5 bases). There are 10 residues in the CDR3. Germline V gene sequence: CDR1 SGHTA, CDR2 FQGTGA. V lost 8 bases and J lost 7, with 8 bases in between.

The chain combines TRBV5-1 with TRBJ1-1; D remains unclear. The V and J ends lost 4 bases and 9 bases respectively, with 13 bases between them. Germline assignment: CDR1 SGHRS and CDR2 YFSETQ. This CDR3 has 12 residues. The CDR3 sequence: CASSGGQGKAFF. Here the CDR3 DNA reads TGCGCCAGCAGCGGAGGCCAAGGAAAAGCTTTCTTT.

CDR3 loop: CASSGDTGHISFEKLFF. The DNA of the CDR3 is TGCGCCAGCAGCGGAGACACGGGACACATAAGCTTCGAAAAACTGTTTTTT. The chain is built from TRBV5-1 and TRBJ1-4, with D possibly being TRBD1 (6 bases). V was trimmed by 4 bases and J by 8 bases, leaving 24 bases between them. In germline, CDR1 is SGHRS, CDR2 YFSETQ. This CDR3 contains 17 residues. Looking up the rest from reference TRBV5-1 and TRBJ1-4 gives the full variable domain: KAGVTQTPRYLIKTRGQQVTLSCSPISGHRSVSWYQQTPGQGLQFLFEYFSETQRNKGNFPGRFSGRQFSNSRSEMNVSTLELGDSALYLCASSGDTGHISFEKLFFGSGTQLSVL.

The rearrangement links TRBV5-6 to TRBJ2-3; TRBD2 might be the D (7 bases). The CDR3 sequence is 15 residues long. V gave up 7 bases and J gave up 2 bases, with 17 bases separating them. Germline V lookup: CDR1 SGHDT, CDR2 YYEEEE. The CDR3 DNA sequence: TGTGCCAGCCGCCGGGGGCGGGAGAACACAGATACGCAGTATTTT. This sequence encodes CASRRGRENTDTQYF.

This chain joins TRBV7-2 and TRBJ2-1; TRBD1 agrees at 9 bases. The CDR3 runs 15 residues. Germline-derived CDR1 and CDR2 are SGHTA and FQGNSA. V lost 6 bases and J lost 1; bases outside the gene matches: 4. For the CDR3, the DNA is TGTGCCAGCAGTAGGGACAGGGATTCCTACAATGAGCAGTTCTTC. Translating it yields CASSRDRDSYNEQFF.

The rearrangement joins TRBV3-1 (or the pseudogene TRBV3-2) to TRBJ2-1, with 11 bases identical to TRBD2. This CDR3 has 15 amino acids. J gave up 10 bases and V 7 bases, and 12 bases lay outside the gene matches. Germline V CDR1 and CDR2: LGHDT, YNNKEL (reference sequence). The CDR3 DNA sequence: TGTGCCAGCACCCCTCGACTAGCGGGGTTTAGGGAGCAGTTCTTC. Translated: CASTPRLAGFREQFF.

J is TRBJ1-6 and V is TRBV27; D remains ambiguous. The V and J ends lost 5 bases and 7 bases respectively, with 12 bases between them. The CDR3 has 14 amino acids. CDR1 is MNHEY and CDR2 is SMNVEV in the germline V gene (reference sequence). CDR3 in DNA: TGTGCCAGCAGTCCCCACCGCTACAATTCACCCCTCCACTTT. Translating it yields CASSPHRYNSPLHF.

The chain recombines TRBV28 with TRBJ1-2, with 8 bases lining up with TRBD1. V was clipped by 0 bases and J by 3 bases; unmatched bases: 9. In germline, CDR1 is MDHEN, CDR2 SYDVKM. This CDR3 has 17 residues. CDR3 residues: CASSLWRAGGADYGYTF. In nucleotides, the CDR3 is TGTGCCAGCAGTTTATGGAGGGCAGGGGGCGCAGACTATGGCTACACCTTC.

This chain uses TRBV27 with TRBJ1-1; tentatively, D is TRBD1 (6 bases). The germline V gene has CDR1 MNHEY and CDR2 SMNVEV (reference sequence). V was cut by 4 bases and J by 1 base, with 10 bases left in between. The CDR3 is 14 residues long. CDR3 residues: CASSYPGANTEAFF. CDR3 nucleotide sequence: TGTGCCAGCAGTTACCCAGGGGCGAACACTGAAGCTTTCTTT.

In this sample, this clone turned up a few times. The chain couples TRBV7-6 to TRBJ1-3; 7 positions agree with TRBD1. Trimming took 2 bases from V and 4 from J; bases not matched to a gene: 5. The CDR3 length is 15 residues. Germline lookup yields CDR1 SGHVS and CDR2 FNYEAQ. The CDR3 nucleotides are TGTGCCAGCAGCTTAAGACAAGGGGGCGGAAACACCATATATTTT. Translation: CASSLRQGGGNTIYF.

This chain uses TRBV19 with TRBJ2-7, with D possibly TRBD2 on 5 matching bases. Germline loops: CDR1 LNHDA, CDR2 SQIVND (reference sequence). Trimming stripped 4 bases from V and 4 bases from J, with 11 bases between. This CDR3 spans 13 amino acids. The CDR3 reads CASSRGLLYEQYF. CDR3 coding DNA: TGTGCCAGTAGTAGAGGGCTACTTTACGAGCAGTACTTC.

The genes are TRBV18 and TRBJ2-5, with 7 bases aligning to TRBD2. Unmatched junction bases numbered 5, after V lost 4 bases and J lost 3 bases. This CDR3 spans 14 amino acids. Germline V gene lookup returns CDR1 KGHSH and CDR2 LQKENI. In DNA form, the CDR3 reads TGTGCCAGCTCACTTGTTCTAGCGGAAGAGACCCAGTACTTC. Its protein product is CASSLVLAEETQYF.

The chain carries TRBV2 and TRBJ1-2; 11 bases agree with TRBD1. The junction had 7 bases not matched to a gene; V was cut back by 6 bases and J by 7 bases. Germline V gene lookup returns CDR1 SNHLY and CDR2 FYNNEI. This CDR3 comprises 14 residues. The CDR3 spells CASSRRTGGSGYTF. In DNA form, the CDR3 reads TGTGCCAGCAGCAGACGGACAGGGGGCAGTGGCTACACCTTC.

The chain joins TRBV7-3 to TRBJ2-5, with D perhaps TRBD2 (5 bases). From germline, CDR1 is SGHTA and CDR2 FQGTGA. V dropped 2 bases and J dropped 1 base, with 5 bases sitting between them. There are 13 residues in the CDR3. The CDR3: CASSLLAQETQYF. The DNA for the CDR3 is TGTGCCAGCAGCTTACTAGCCCAAGAGACCCAGTACTTC.